A single T cell receptor beta chain is shown here with its context. Its antigen remains unknown. Germline CDR1 reads SGHTA; CDR2 reads FQGNSA. The CDR3 is made up of 14 amino acids. The V gene lost 5 bases and the J gene lost 4 bases, with 15 bases spanning the gap. The data originate from a study of T cells in Graves' hyperthyroidism and ophthalmopathy. Study results and limitations: In blood, most of the thyroid clonotypes expanded above 0.001 were also present. Separation of ophthalmopathy from stable hyperthyroidism was achieved by a 13 V-J model.

From RNA transcripts, TCR beta CDR3 regions were amplified. RT-PCR in the first round (using the HTBI primer set) targeted the TCR CDR3. TCRdb recomputed calls from the multiplex PCR reads with MiXCR, one row per CDR3 protein. In the table there are over 650,000 distinct CDR3 sequences, just under 45% of which are singletons. The rearrangement links TRBV7-2 to TRBJ2-7; tentative D call: TRBD1 (6 bases). What was sequenced was peripheral blood or thyroid tissue (not recorded which). The sequence came from an adult man with Graves' disease, either hyperthyroidism or ophthalmopathy (not recorded which). CDR3 sequence: CASSVGPQGYEQYF. The DNA for the CDR3 is TGTGCCAGCAGCGTAGGCCCCCAGGGGTACGAGCAGTACTTC.